This TCR beta chain was captured by sequencing in a study of blood T cells in healthy people across ages. Study-wide background: Per two T cells, template switching captured roughly one barcoded beta molecule. Whole-study results and caveats: Older individuals had lower TCR beta diversity per million T cells (the decline was roughly linear). Diversity figures derived from one million T cells were judged to underestimate the true value.

Remarks on this clonotype: Its specificity is not known.

Through a sample-barcoded 5' primer and a J-beta primer mix, a second PCR was run for roughly 7 to 11 cycles. MiXCR was run by TCRdb on the 5' RACE reads, yielding one entry per CDR3 protein. The table has 700,000 or so distinct CDR3 sequences, 22% seen once. Sequenced input: blood. This receptor was taken from a man between 65 and 85 years old in good health.

CDR3 bases: TGTGCCAGCAGCTCCCCTAGAAGGAGCGAGCAGTTCTTC. Its protein is CASSSPRRSEQFF. The chain recombines TRBV11-2 with TRBJ2-5; D remains unclear. The last part of the DNA fits TRBJ2-1 better; the J call may be wrong. Germline CDR1 is SGHAT and CDR2 is FQNNGV. The CDR3 spans 13 residues.